The 15 T cell receptor beta chains given below trace back to one sample, sequenced in a study of blood T cell repertoires in COVID-19. Repertoires were generated with immunoSEQ multiplex PCR, while TCRdb's copy carries only in-frame clones and drops some. In the table there are some 70,000 clones, around 87% of which are singletons. The sequencing input was peripheral blood. The source is a man between 45 and 60 years old with acute or convalescent COVID-19.

This chain uses TRBV5-1 with TRBJ1-6; 9 nucleotides align to TRBD1. The germline CDR1 and CDR2 sequences are SGHRS and YFSETQ. V shed 1 base and J 8 bases; nucleotides not matched to a gene: 7. The CDR3 spans 16 residues. The CDR3 coding sequence is TGCGCCAGCAGCTTGCAGCGGACAGGGGTAGATTCACCCCTCCACTTT. Protein: CASSLQRTGVDSPLHF.

This clone has only one observation. CDR3 sequence: CATSDPGTSGGGTDTQYF. The DNA of the CDR3 is TGTGCCACCAGTGACCCCGGGACTAGCGGAGGGGGCACAGATACGCAGTATTTT. The J gene is TRBJ2-3, the V gene TRBV24-1; 11 bases agree with TRBD2. This CDR3 contains 18 residues. From germline, CDR1 is KGHDR and CDR2 SFDVKD. The trim removed 4 bases at V and 1 base at J, leaving 9 bases unmatched.

The rearrangement joins TRBV6-6 to TRBJ2-3, with a weak D call TRBD2 (6 bases). The CDR3 is 14 amino acids. Germline values: CDR1 MNHNY, CDR2 SVGAGI (reference sequence). The germline V and J ends were trimmed by 4 bases and 1 base, with 9 bases remaining between them. The DNA for the CDR3 is TGTGCCAGCAGTTTGGGACTTGGCACAGATACGCAGTATTTT. This sequence encodes CASSLGLGTDTQYF.

The genes are TRBV6-6 and TRBJ2-5; D perhaps matches TRBD2 (6 bases). The germline V gene has CDR1 MNHNY and CDR2 SVGAGI (reference sequence). V was shortened by 5 bases and J by 2 bases, with 12 bases between the two germline ends. The CDR3 is made up of 14 amino acids. CDR3 DNA: TGTGCCAGCAGTCTCGGAGGGCCGCAAGAGACCCAGTACTTC. Its protein is CASSLGGPQETQYF.

The V and J genes are TRBV6-2 or TRBV6-3 and TRBJ1-2; D remains unclear. The CDR3 totals 12 residues. CDR1 is MNHEY and CDR2 is SVGEGT in the germline V gene. Between the trimmed V and J ends, which lost 2 bases and 4 bases, there was a span of 5 bases. CDR3 in DNA: TGTGCCAGCAGTTACCCTCTCTATGGCTACACCTTC. Its translation: CASSYPLYGYTF.

The chain joins TRBV24-1 to TRBJ2-3; 9 nucleotides match TRBD2. The CDR3 runs 20 residues. The germline V gene encodes CDR1 KGHDR and CDR2 SFDVKD. Losses at the gene ends were 4 bases for V and 2 bases for J; bases not matched to a gene: 18. The CDR3 nucleotides are TGTGCCACCAGTGACGGCGGGACGGCGCGGCTAGCGGGAATCACAGATACGCAGTATTTT. Its protein is CATSDGGTARLAGITDTQYF.

This clone was recorded a few times. V gene TRBV6-2 or TRBV6-3 combines with J gene TRBJ1-3, with 7 bases lining up with TRBD1. The CDR3 is 19 residues long. In germline, CDR1 is MNHEY, CDR2 SVGEGT. The ends lost 2 bases at V and 0 bases at J; junction bases unmatched: 13. DNA for the CDR3: TGTGCCAGCAGTTACCCGGGGACAGTCAATCCCAGCTCTGGAAACACCATATATTTT. Translation: CASSYPGTVNPSSGNTIYF.

The CDR3 DNA reads TGTGCCAGCAGTTACTCCGGACTAGCGGGAGGAGGCGAGCAGTTCTTC. Translated: CASSYSGLAGGGEQFF. The genes are TRBV6-2 or TRBV6-3 and TRBJ2-1, with TRBD2 matching over 14 bases. Trimming at V came to 0 bases and at J to 10 bases, leaving 5 bases not matched to a gene. The germline V gene encodes CDR1 MNHEY and CDR2 SVGEGT. The CDR3 totals 16 residues.

This chain connects TRBV11-3 to TRBJ1-1; 8 bases fit TRBD1. The J segment lost 3 bases and the V segment lost 5 bases, leaving 5 bases of the junction unmatched. The CDR3 is 14 amino acids. Looked up from germline, CDR1 is SGHNT and CDR2 is YENEEA. CDR3 DNA: TGTGCCAGCAGCAGAGGGACAGGTCACACTGAAGCTTTCTTT. The encoded protein is CASSRGTGHTEAFF.

The rearrangement joins TRBV9 to TRBJ1-1; TRBD1 is a possible D gene (6 bases). The V end was cut by 7 bases, the J end by 4 bases, with 14 bases between. The CDR3 is made up of 13 amino acids. Germline V gene data show CDR1 as SGDLS and CDR2 as YYNGEE. CDR3 loop: CASGNRVGTEAFF. The DNA of the CDR3 is TGTGCCAGCGGTAACAGGGTCGGCACTGAAGCTTTCTTT.

This rearrangement joins TRBV30 to TRBJ2-1, with TRBD2 matching 9 bases. J gave up 6 bases and V 4 bases, and 7 bases lay outside the gene matches. Germline lookup yields CDR1 GTSNPN and CDR2 SVGIG (reference sequence). The CDR3 extends over 14 amino acids. CDR3 bases: TGTGCCTGGAAGTTTAGCGGGAGCTCCAATGAGCAGTTCTTC. It specifies CAWKFSGSSNEQFF.

The chain is built from TRBV19 and TRBJ2-2; 15 positions match TRBD2. The ends lost 5 bases at V and 3 bases at J; junction bases unmatched: 4. This CDR3 has 17 amino acids. From germline, CDR1 is LNHDA and CDR2 SQIVND (reference sequence). The CDR3 loop is CASSLGLAGGDTGELFF. In DNA form, the CDR3 reads TGTGCCAGTAGTCTCGGACTAGCGGGAGGGGACACCGGGGAGCTGTTTTTT.

The chain couples TRBV30 to TRBJ1-6, with a tentative D call TRBD1 (5 bases). CDR3 length: 16 residues. Trimming removed 3 bases from V and 10 bases from J, with 22 bases in between. The germline CDR1 and CDR2 sequences are GTSNPN and SVGIG (reference sequence). The CDR3 region has the DNA TGTGCCTGGAGCCCACCCGGCGGGGGAAGTTTCTCACCCCTCCACTTT. Translated: CAWSPPGGGSFSPLHF.

The rearrangement joins TRBV28 to TRBJ2-1; 11 bases align to TRBD2. The CDR3 is 15 amino acids. CDR1 and CDR2 from the germline V gene are MDHEN and SYDVKM. The ends lost 6 bases at V and 3 bases at J; junction bases unmatched: 4. Here the CDR3 DNA reads TGTGCCAGCAGCCTAACTAGCGGGAGCTACAATGAGCAGTTCTTC. Residues: CASSLTSGSYNEQFF.

The chain carries TRBV5-8 and TRBJ1-2; D is possibly TRBD1 (5 bases). Trimming removed 1 base from V and 4 bases from J, with 11 bases in between. The CDR3 is 14 residues long. CDR1 and CDR2 (germline): SGHTS, YDEGEE. The CDR3 reads CASSLFGAPYGYTF. The CDR3 coding sequence is TGTGCCAGCAGCTTGTTTGGGGCTCCCTATGGCTACACCTTC.